The rows below give T cell receptor beta chains drawn from one sample of a study of cytomegalovirus exposure and HLA in healthy donors. Measured with immunoSEQ multiplex PCR; TCRdb has only the in-frame clones, and not every one. This repertoire shows some 98,000 clones, about 80% found once; its top ten account for 2%. Sequencing was carried out using PBMCs. These receptor sequences come from a man aged 35-49 years in good health and CMV-seronegative. The CDR3 runs from the conserved cysteine through the conserved F or W. The order of the fields is J gene, clone size, D gene, V gene, CDR3 DNA, CDR3 protein. D genes are given only for firm matches. Where a row states a size, it is once, few, many or the class of an expanded clone; other rows omit it.

J: TRBJ2-1; size: -; D: TRBD2; V: TRBV7-9; DNA: TGTTCCAGCAGTCTTACGCTCACTAGCGAGAACAATGAGCAGTTCTTC; CDR3: CSSSLTLTSENNEQFF
J: TRBJ2-3; size: -; D: -; V: TRBV13; DNA: TGTGCCAGCAGCTTAGCGTTGGGGGGAGCTACAGATACGCAGTATTTT; CDR3: CASSLALGGATDTQYF
J: TRBJ2-7; size: -; D: -; V: TRBV5-8; DNA: TGTGCCAGCAGCTTGGAGGTGGGAGTTGGGGTCGAGCAGTACTTC; CDR3: CASSLEVGVGVEQYF
J: TRBJ2-5; size: -; D: -; V: TRBV5-4; DNA: TGTGCCAGCAGCCGGGTCGTCGGCGAAGAGACCCAGTACTTC; CDR3: CASSRVVGEETQYF
J: TRBJ2-7; size: -; D: -; V: TRBV15; DNA: TGTGCCACCAGCAGAGTCAGGGGAATCCACGAGCAGTACTTC; CDR3: CATSRVRGIHEQYF
J: TRBJ2-7; size: -; D: -; V: TRBV7-2; DNA: TGTGCCAGCAGCTTAGGATTTCGGGACTACGAGCAGTACTTC; CDR3: CASSLGFRDYEQYF
J: TRBJ2-1; size: -; D: TRBD2; V: TRBV7-8; DNA: TGTGCCAGCAGCTTACGTAGTAGCGGGTCCTACAATGAGCAGTTCTTC; CDR3: CASSLRSSGSYNEQFF
J: TRBJ1-1; size: -; D: -; V: TRBV5-8; DNA: TGTGCCAGCAGCGTGGTTGGGGGGACTGAAGCTTTCTTT; CDR3: CASSVVGGTEAFF
J: TRBJ1-2; size: -; D: TRBD1; V: TRBV2; DNA: TGTGCCAGCAGTGCCGGACAGGGACCGAGCGGCTACACCTTC; CDR3: CASSAGQGPSGYTF
J: TRBJ2-1; size: -; D: -; V: TRBV5-1; DNA: TGCGCCAGCAGTAGCGACGGTCCCTCCTACAATGAGCAGTTCTTC; CDR3: CASSSDGPSYNEQFF
J: TRBJ1-1; size: -; D: -; V: TRBV6-1; DNA: TGTGCCAGCAGTGAATATCGAAGCGCTTTCTTT; CDR3: CASSEYRSAFF
J: TRBJ1-2; size: -; D: TRBD1; V: TRBV6-5; DNA: TGTGCCAGCAGAGAACCGGGACAGTCGTATGGCTACACCTTC; CDR3: CASREPGQSYGYTF
J: TRBJ2-7; size: -; D: TRBD2; V: TRBV27; DNA: TGTGCCAGCAGTCAGTCTCCGAGCGGGGGGGCTGGGCAGTACTTC; CDR3: CASSQSPSGGAGQYF
J: TRBJ1-1; size: -; D: TRBD1; V: TRBV29-1; DNA: TGCAGCGTTGGAGACAGGGTAACTGAAGCTTTCTTT; CDR3: CSVGDRVTEAFF
J: TRBJ2-5; size: -; D: TRBD1; V: TRBV28; DNA: TGTGCCAGCAGCTACGATTCTTGGACAGGGACACAAGAGACCCAGTACTTC; CDR3: CASSYDSWTGTQETQYF
J: TRBJ1-1; size: -; D: TRBD1; V: TRBV29-1; DNA: TGCAGCGGGGACAGGGGGTTGAACACTGAAGCTTTCTTT; CDR3: CSGDRGLNTEAFF
J: TRBJ2-1; size: -; D: -; V: TRBV7-2; DNA: TGTGCCAGCAGCTTAGTAATTCGTGAGCAGTTCTTC; CDR3: CASSLVIREQFF
J: TRBJ2-7; size: -; D: -; V: TRBV27; DNA: TGTGCCAGCAGTCCCTCGGGTAGCTCCTACGAGCAGTACTTC; CDR3: CASSPSGSSYEQYF
J: TRBJ2-7; size: few; D: -; V: TRBV7-2; DNA: TGTGCCAGCAGCTTAGGATCATACGAGGGCCCCTACGAGCAGTACTTC; CDR3: CASSLGSYEGPYEQYF
J: TRBJ2-7; size: -; D: -; V: TRBV20-1; DNA: TGCAGTGCTAGACCGACAGGCGAGCAGTACTTC; CDR3: CSARPTGEQYF
J: TRBJ2-2; size: -; D: TRBD2; V: TRBV19; DNA: TGTGCCAGTAGCCCCTATAGCGGGAGCGGGGAGCTGTTTTTT; CDR3: CASSPYSGSGELFF
J: TRBJ2-5; size: -; D: TRBD2; V: TRBV7-2; DNA: TGTGCCAGCAGCTTAGCGAGGACTAGCGGTAAGAAGACCCAGTACTTC; CDR3: CASSLARTSGKKTQYF
J: TRBJ1-5; size: once; D: TRBD1; V: TRBV7-2; DNA: TGTGCCAGCAGCCGAAAGACAGGGTATGGCAATCAGCCCCAGCATTTT; CDR3: CASSRKTGYGNQPQHF
J: TRBJ2-5; size: -; D: TRBD1; V: TRBV7-2; DNA: TGTGCCAGCAGCTTAACAGGGGGCGGGGAGACCCAGTACTTC; CDR3: CASSLTGGGETQYF
J: TRBJ1-1; size: -; D: TRBD1; V: TRBV28; DNA: TGTGCCAGCAATATCTGGACAGGGAACACTGAAGCTTTCTTT; CDR3: CASNIWTGNTEAFF
J: TRBJ2-1; size: once; D: -; V: TRBV6-1; DNA: TGTGCCAGCAGTGATCTCGGGGGTGGGGCCTGGAATGAGCAGTTCTTC; CDR3: CASSDLGGGAWNEQFF
J: TRBJ1-6; size: -; D: -; V: TRBV11-3; DNA: TGTGCCAGCAGCAGCAACTATAATTCACCCCTCCACTTT; CDR3: CASSSNYNSPLHF
J: TRBJ2-1; size: few; D: -; V: TRBV7-2; DNA: TGTGCCAGCAGCTTAGATGGGGGCGCGTCCTACAATGAGCAGTTCTTC; CDR3: CASSLDGGASYNEQFF
J: TRBJ1-1; size: -; D: -; V: TRBV6-5; DNA: TGTGCCAGCAGCCTCTCCCCCGGTCACAACACTGAAGCTTTCTTT; CDR3: CASSLSPGHNTEAFF
J: TRBJ2-7; size: -; D: -; V: TRBV4-3; DNA: TGCGCCAGCAGCCCCCGGACAGTCTCCTACGAGCAGTACTTC; CDR3: CASSPRTVSYEQYF
J: TRBJ1-2; size: few; D: TRBD1; V: TRBV4-3; DNA: TGCGCCAGCAGCCCGAGGACAGGGGGCGAGGGTGGCTACACCTTC; CDR3: CASSPRTGGEGGYTF
J: TRBJ2-3; size: few; D: TRBD2; V: TRBV4-1; DNA: TGCGCCAGCAGCCAAGCGAGCCTAGCGGGAGGAAATACGCAGTATTTT; CDR3: CASSQASLAGGNTQYF
J: TRBJ1-1; size: few; D: -; V: TRBV5-4; DNA: TGTGCCAGCAGCGCCGACGGACTGGTAGCTTTCTTT; CDR3: CASSADGLVAFF
J: TRBJ1-6; size: -; D: TRBD1; V: TRBV2; DNA: TGTGCCAGCAGGGAGGACAGGGTTTCACCCCTCCACTTT; CDR3: CASREDRVSPLHF
J: TRBJ2-3; size: -; D: -; V: TRBV7-9; DNA: TGTGCCAGCAGCCAAACTTCACCTAGCACAGATACGCAGTATTTT; CDR3: CASSQTSPSTDTQYF
J: TRBJ1-2; size: -; D: -; V: TRBV30; DNA: TGTGCCTGGAGTGATTCCAGGAACTATGGCTACACCTTC; CDR3: CAWSDSRNYGYTF
J: TRBJ2-5; size: -; D: -; V: TRBV4-1; DNA: TGCGCCAGCAGCCAGGAGCGGGAGACCCAGTACTTC; CDR3: CASSQERETQYF
J: TRBJ1-5; size: -; D: -; V: TRBV7-9; DNA: TGTTCCAGCAGCTTTGTTCGGGGAAATCAGCCCCAGCATTTT; CDR3: CSSSFVRGNQPQHF
J: TRBJ2-3; size: -; D: TRBD2; V: TRBV7-2; DNA: TGTGCCAGCAGCTTAAACGGGGGGGCGAAAGATACGCAGTATTTT; CDR3: CASSLNGGAKDTQYF
J: TRBJ1-3; size: -; D: -; V: TRBV5-1; DNA: TGCGCCAGCAGATCCCAGGGTTCTGGAAACACCATATATTTT; CDR3: CASRSQGSGNTIYF
J: TRBJ2-7; size: -; D: TRBD2; V: TRBV2; DNA: TGTGCCAGCAGTGACTTACTAGCGGGCTCCTACGAGCAGTACTTC; CDR3: CASSDLLAGSYEQYF
J: TRBJ2-3; size: -; D: -; V: TRBV28; DNA: TGTGCCAGCAGTTTATACTCGGGTCCAAATACGCAGTATTTT; CDR3: CASSLYSGPNTQYF
J: TRBJ2-1; size: -; D: -; V: TRBV6-5; DNA: TGTGCCAGCAGCCCCGACACGGAGCAGTTCTTC; CDR3: CASSPDTEQFF
J: TRBJ2-3; size: -; D: -; V: TRBV15; DNA: TGTGCCACCAGCAGATTTCCCCAAAACACAGATACGCAGTATTTT; CDR3: CATSRFPQNTDTQYF
J: TRBJ2-7; size: few; D: -; V: TRBV30; DNA: TGTGCCTGGAGTGTACAATATGAGCAGTACTTC; CDR3: CAWSVQYEQYF
J: TRBJ2-5; size: -; D: -; V: TRBV11-2; DNA: TGTGCCAGCAGCTATTTGGGACGACAGGAAGAGACCCAGTACTTC; CDR3: CASSYLGRQEETQYF
J: TRBJ1-4; size: -; D: -; V: TRBV7-2; DNA: TGTGCCAGCAGCTTAGCTGGGGCCGTTAATGAAAAACTGTTTTTT; CDR3: CASSLAGAVNEKLFF
J: TRBJ1-1; size: -; D: TRBD1; V: TRBV13; DNA: TGTGCCAGCACCCTACCAGGGGGCACTGAAGCTTTCTTT; CDR3: CASTLPGGTEAFF
J: TRBJ2-5; size: -; D: TRBD1; V: TRBV28; DNA: TGTGCCAGCAGTTTCTTGGGACAGGGGCAAGAGACCCAGTACTTC; CDR3: CASSFLGQGQETQYF
J: TRBJ1-2; size: few; D: -; V: TRBV29-1; DNA: TGCAGCGCCAGGGGAAATGGCTACACCTTC; CDR3: CSARGNGYTF
J: TRBJ2-3; size: -; D: TRBD1; V: TRBV10-3; DNA: TGTGCCATCAGTGTGGCAGGGGGCTTAAGGGATACGCAGTATTTT; CDR3: CAISVAGGLRDTQYF